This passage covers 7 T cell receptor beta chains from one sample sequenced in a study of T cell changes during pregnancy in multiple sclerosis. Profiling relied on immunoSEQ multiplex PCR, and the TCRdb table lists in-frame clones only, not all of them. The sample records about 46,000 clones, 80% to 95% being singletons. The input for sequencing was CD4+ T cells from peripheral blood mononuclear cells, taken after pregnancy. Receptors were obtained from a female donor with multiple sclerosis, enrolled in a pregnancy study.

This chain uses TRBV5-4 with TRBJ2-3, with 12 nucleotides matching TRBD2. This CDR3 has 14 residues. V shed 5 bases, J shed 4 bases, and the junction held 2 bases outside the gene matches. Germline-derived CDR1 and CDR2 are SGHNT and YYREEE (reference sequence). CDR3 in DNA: TGTGCCAGCAGGCTAGCGGGAGGGGCAGATACGCAGTATTTT. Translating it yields CASRLAGGADTQYF.

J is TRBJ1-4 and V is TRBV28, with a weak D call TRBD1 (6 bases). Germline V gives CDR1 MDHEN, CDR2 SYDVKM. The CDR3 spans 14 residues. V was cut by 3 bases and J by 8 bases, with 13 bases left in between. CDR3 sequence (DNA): TGTGCCAGCAGTTTGGCAGAGGGGGGGGAAAAACTGTTTTTT. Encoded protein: CASSLAEGGEKLFF.

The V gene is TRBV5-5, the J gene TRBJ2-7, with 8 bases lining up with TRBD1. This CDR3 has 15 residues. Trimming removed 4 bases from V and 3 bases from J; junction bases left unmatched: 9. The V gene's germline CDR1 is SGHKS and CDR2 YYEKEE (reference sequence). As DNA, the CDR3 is TGTGCCAGCAGCAAGGGACAGGAGATCTTCTACGAGCAGTACTTC. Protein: CASSKGQEIFYEQYF.

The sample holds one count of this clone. The CDR3 here is CASSAYRGRDGYTF. CDR3 sequence (DNA): TGTGCCAGCAGCGCATACAGGGGGCGCGATGGCTACACCTTC. The chain has TRBV5-5 and TRBJ1-2; 9 bases agree with TRBD1. CDR3 length: 14 amino acids. With V trimmed by 4 bases and J by 6 bases, 7 bases remained unmatched. The germline gives CDR1 SGHKS, CDR2 YYEKEE (reference sequence).

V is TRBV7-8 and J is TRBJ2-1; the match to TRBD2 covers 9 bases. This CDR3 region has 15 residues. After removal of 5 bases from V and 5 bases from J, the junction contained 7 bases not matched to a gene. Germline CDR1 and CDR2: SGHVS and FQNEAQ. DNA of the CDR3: TGTGCCAGCAGCACCCGGACTAGCGCCGACAATGAGCAGTTCTTC. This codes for CASSTRTSADNEQFF.

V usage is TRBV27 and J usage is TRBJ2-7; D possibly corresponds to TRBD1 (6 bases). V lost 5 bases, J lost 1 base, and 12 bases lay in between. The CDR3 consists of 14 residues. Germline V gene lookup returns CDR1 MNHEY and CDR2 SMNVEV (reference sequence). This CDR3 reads CASSPNRVSYEQYF. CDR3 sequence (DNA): TGTGCCAGCAGTCCGAACAGGGTGTCCTACGAGCAGTACTTC.

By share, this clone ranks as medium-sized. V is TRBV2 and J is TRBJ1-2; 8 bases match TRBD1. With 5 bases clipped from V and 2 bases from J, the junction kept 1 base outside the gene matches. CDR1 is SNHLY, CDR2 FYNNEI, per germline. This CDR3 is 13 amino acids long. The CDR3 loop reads CASSRQGNYGYTF. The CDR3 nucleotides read TGTGCCAGCAGTCGACAGGGGAACTATGGCTACACCTTC.